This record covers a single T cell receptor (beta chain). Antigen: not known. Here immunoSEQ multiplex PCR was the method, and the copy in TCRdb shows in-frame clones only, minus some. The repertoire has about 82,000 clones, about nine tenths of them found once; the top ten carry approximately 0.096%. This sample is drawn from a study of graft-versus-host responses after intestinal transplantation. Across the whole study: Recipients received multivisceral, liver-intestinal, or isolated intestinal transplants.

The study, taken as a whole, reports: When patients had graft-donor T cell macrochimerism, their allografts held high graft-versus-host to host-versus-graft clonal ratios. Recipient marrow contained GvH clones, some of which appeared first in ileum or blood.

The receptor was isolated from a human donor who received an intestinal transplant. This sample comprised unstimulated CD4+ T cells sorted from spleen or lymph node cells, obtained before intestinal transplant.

The CDR3 DNA reads as TGTGCCAGCATCCGCCGGGACAGGGCCTACGAGCAGTACTTC. Protein product: CASIRRDRAYEQYF. The chain employs TRBV2 and TRBJ2-5; 9 positions agree with TRBD1. The J call may not be correct, given that the DNA end is closer to TRBJ2-7. This CDR3 contains 14 residues. Germline CDR1 SNHLY, CDR2 FYNNEI.